The 29 T cell receptor beta chains below were found in one sample sequenced in a study of T-cell memory formation after mild COVID-19. Each CDR3 protein gets one entry after TCRdb re-called the 5' RACE reads with MiXCR. Of under 300,000 distinct CDR3 sequences listed, 15% to 20% are singletons. Input material: PBMCs or a T cell subset sorted from them (not recorded which). The receptors come from a man younger than 30 who had mild COVID-19 (a few samples of this study predate the infection). Cell type and time point are not known.

This clonotype was picked up a small number of times. The chain has TRBV6-6 and TRBJ2-5; TRBD1 aligns across 8 bases. Germline CDR1 is MNHNY and CDR2 is SVGAGI (reference sequence). The CDR3 sequence is 14 residues long. Unmatched junction bases numbered 8, after V lost 6 bases and J lost 5 bases. CDR3 loop: CASSSGGWYETQYF. The DNA for the CDR3 is TGTGCCAGCAGCTCAGGGGGCTGGTATGAGACCCAGTACTTC.

This clonotype turned up a few times. This chain links TRBV4-3 with TRBJ1-5; D is ambiguous. This CDR3 has 13 residues. Trimming removed 0 bases at V and 6 bases at J, with 6 bases between. CDR1 LGHNA and CDR2 YSLEER come from the germline V gene. CDR3 protein: CASSQERAQPQHF. In DNA, the CDR3 is TGCGCCAGCAGCCAAGAGAGGGCTCAGCCCCAGCATTTT.

In this sample, this clonotype turned up a few times. V usage is TRBV4-3 and J usage is TRBJ2-7, with 11 bases lining up with TRBD2. In germline, CDR1 is LGHNA, CDR2 YSLEER. V shed 0 bases, J shed 4 bases, and the junction held 8 bases outside the gene matches. The CDR3 covers 17 residues. CDR3 sequence (DNA): TGCGCCAGCAGCCAAGAGGGCGGGACTAGCGGAGCTTACGAGCAGTACTTC. As protein: CASSQEGGTSGAYEQYF.

V usage is TRBV12-3 or TRBV12-4 and J usage is TRBJ1-5; D not resolved. The CDR3 is made up of 15 amino acids. V was shortened by 6 bases and J by 4 bases, with 16 bases between the two germline ends. CDR3 coding DNA: TGTGCCAGCAGCCGAGGTGGGCTCTCTAATCAGCCCCAGCATTTT. Its protein is CASSRGGLSNQPQHF.

This clonotype was observed a few times. The J gene is TRBJ1-1, the V gene TRBV7-9; D call uncertain. In germline, CDR1 is SEHNR, CDR2 FQNEAQ (reference sequence). CDR3 length: 13 amino acids. Between the trimmed V and J ends, which lost 0 bases and 7 bases, there was a span of 9 bases. CDR3 coding DNA: TGTGCCAGCAGCTTAGCGGACGGAGATGAAGCTTTCTTT. The encoded protein is CASSLADGDEAFF.

V is TRBV6-2 or TRBV6-3 and J is TRBJ2-5; TRBD2 is a possible D gene (5 bases). The CDR3 has 12 residues. From germline, CDR1 is MNHEY and CDR2 SVGEGT. With 4 bases removed from V and 10 bases from J, the gap between germline ends came to 13 bases. In DNA, the CDR3 is TGTGCCAGCAGTTTACCCCCGAGGGACCAGTACTTC. Translating gives CASSLPPRDQYF.

The chain employs TRBV29-1 and TRBJ1-5; maybe TRBD1 (5 bases). The V and J ends lost 2 bases and 7 bases respectively, with 9 bases between them. Germline values: CDR1 SQVTM, CDR2 ANQGSEA. The CDR3 extends over 12 amino acids. CDR3 DNA sequence: TGCAGCGTTGAAAGTTGGGGCCAGCCCCAGCATTTT. Translated: CSVESWGQPQHF.

In its sample, this clonotype was seen many times. The chain combines TRBV4-3 with TRBJ2-6; D may be TRBD1 (6 bases). The V end lost 0 bases, the J end lost 0 bases, and 6 bases lay between the germline ends. Per the germline V gene, CDR1 is LGHNA and CDR2 is YSLEER. This CDR3 is built from 16 residues. In nucleotides, the CDR3 is TGCGCCAGCAGCCAAGAGACAGGCTCTGGGGCCAACGTCCTGACTTTC. It translates to CASSQETGSGANVLTF.

The sample holds a few counts of this clonotype. This chain uses TRBV20-1 with TRBJ2-3, with D uncertain. V was clipped by 0 bases and J by 4 bases, with 8 bases between them. The CDR3 loop spans 13 amino acids. The germline V gene has CDR1 DFQATT and CDR2 SNEGSKA (reference sequence). CDR3 DNA sequence: TGCAGTGCTAGAGATTATCCGGCAGATACGCAGTATTTT. This translates into CSARDYPADTQYF.

This clonotype has only a few counts. The chain has TRBV29-1 and TRBJ2-5; 12 positions match TRBD1. CDR3 length: 13 residues. The V and J ends lost 7 bases and 4 bases, in that order; junction bases with no gene match: 4. Per the germline V gene, CDR1 is SQVTM and CDR2 is ANQGSEA. CDR3 sequence reads: CSGRDRGLETQYF. In nucleotides, the CDR3 is TGCAGCGGCCGGGACAGGGGGCTAGAGACCCAGTACTTC.

Only a few counts were recorded for this clonotype. The chain couples TRBV10-3 to TRBJ1-1; TRBD1 is a possible D gene (6 bases). The germline V and J ends were trimmed by 2 bases and 4 bases, with 14 bases remaining between them. This CDR3 is 15 amino acids long. CDR1 ENHRY and CDR2 SYGVKD come from the germline V gene. The CDR3, as DNA: TGTGCCATCAGTGAGGTCCGGGGGCGGGCCACTGAAGCTTTCTTT. It encodes CAISEVRGRATEAFF.

The gene calls are TRBV5-1 and TRBJ1-4, with D perhaps matching TRBD1 (6 bases). This CDR3 comprises 15 residues. Germline CDR1 and CDR2: SGHRS and YFSETQ. Trimming removed 0 bases at V and 10 bases at J, with 16 bases between. The DNA for the CDR3 is TGCGCCAGCAGCTTGGAGTCAGGGGCCCGTGGAAAACTGTTTTTT. Translation: CASSLESGARGKLFF.

This rearrangement joins TRBV28 to TRBJ2-7; 7 positions agree with TRBD2. The CDR3 has 15 residues. The junction had 14 bases not matched to a gene; V was cut back by 5 bases and J by 7 bases. Germline V gene sequence: CDR1 MDHEN, CDR2 SYDVKM. The CDR3 reads CASSMRSRRGGEQYV. The CDR3 nucleotides are TGTGCCAGCAGTATGCGCAGCAGGAGGGGAGGGGAGCAGTACGTC.

This rearrangement joins TRBV4-1 to TRBJ2-2; TRBD1 agrees at 7 bases. The CDR3 contains 15 residues. Per germline, CDR1 MGHRA and CDR2 YSYEKL. Losses at the gene ends were 3 bases for V and 7 bases for J; bases not matched to a gene: 8. This CDR3 is CASSQETGVIGELFF. In nucleotides, the CDR3 is TGCGCCAGCAGCCAGGAAACAGGGGTGATCGGGGAGCTGTTTTTT.

The chain carries TRBV30 and TRBJ2-5; 11 nucleotides align to TRBD1. There are 15 residues in the CDR3. Germline V gene lookup returns CDR1 GTSNPN and CDR2 SVGIG (reference sequence). The ends lost 4 bases at V and 0 bases at J; junction bases unmatched: 4. CDR3: CAWTWTGGYQETQYF. The CDR3 nucleotides are TGTGCCTGGACCTGGACAGGGGGCTACCAAGAGACCCAGTACTTC.

There are a few counts of this clonotype. CDR3: CASSPPGRANTGELFF. Here the CDR3 DNA reads TGTGCCAGCAGCCCCCCCGGGAGAGCGAACACCGGGGAGCTGTTTTTT. The V gene is TRBV7-2, the J gene TRBJ2-2; D is perhaps TRBD2 (6 bases). There are 16 residues in the CDR3. V dropped 5 bases and J dropped 0 bases, with 13 bases sitting between them. Germline V gene lookup returns CDR1 SGHTA and CDR2 FQGNSA.

This clonotype was seen only a few times. The chain carries TRBV12-3 or TRBV12-4 and TRBJ1-1; D is unclear. The CDR3 loop spans 13 amino acids. V shed 3 bases and J shed 7 bases, with 12 bases lying between them. The CDR3 reads CASSLAGVGEAFF. The CDR3 region has the DNA TGTGCCAGCAGTTTGGCTGGGGTGGGTGAAGCTTTCTTT.

Ten or more counts support this clonotype. V is TRBV6-1 and J is TRBJ2-2, with TRBD1 identical over 9 bases. CDR1 is MNHNS, CDR2 SASEGT, per germline. The CDR3 length is 17 residues. V lost 4 bases, J lost 7 bases, and 13 bases stayed unmatched. The CDR3 region has the DNA TGTGCCAGCAGTGCGATAACAGGGGGCGTCAATTACGGGGAGCTGTTTTTT. Protein: CASSAITGGVNYGELFF.

The chain uses TRBV5-1 and TRBJ2-2; the match to TRBD2 covers 8 bases. Germline V gene lookup returns CDR1 SGHRS and CDR2 YFSETQ. The V segment lost 5 bases and the J segment 4 bases; nucleotides outside the gene matches: 7. This CDR3 region has 15 residues. The CDR3 is CASRPGTSGTGELFF. The CDR3, as DNA: TGCGCCAGCAGACCCGGGACTAGTGGCACCGGGGAGCTGTTTTTT.

The rearrangement uses TRBV7-9 and TRBJ2-1; TRBD2 agrees at 8 bases. Germline-derived CDR1 and CDR2 are SEHNR and FQNEAQ (reference sequence). The junction had 5 bases not matched to a gene; V was cut back by 5 bases and J by 8 bases. The CDR3 consists of 13 residues. The CDR3 loop reads CASSTGLGYEQFF. The DNA for the CDR3 is TGTGCCAGCAGCACGGGACTAGGGTATGAGCAGTTCTTC.

This clonotype was seen a handful of times. The chain links TRBV6-6 to TRBJ1-1; D ambiguous. Germline loops: CDR1 MNHNY, CDR2 SVGAGI (reference sequence). V lost 5 bases and J lost 0, with 16 bases in between. The CDR3 has 16 residues. CDR3 DNA sequence: TGTGCCAGCAGTCCTTCATTCCCAGCGATGAACACTGAAGCTTTCTTT. Residues: CASSPSFPAMNTEAFF.

Written as DNA, the CDR3 is TGTGCCAGCAGCTTAGACGGCCCCCGGATGGGCTACACCTTC. Its translation is CASSLDGPRMGYTF. The J gene is TRBJ1-2, the V gene TRBV7-9; D gene unclear. The CDR3 has 14 residues. V was shortened by 1 base and J by 8 bases, with 14 bases between the two germline ends. Germline V gives CDR1 SEHNR, CDR2 FQNEAQ (reference sequence).

This clonotype showed up just a few times. The rearrangement uses TRBV20-1 and TRBJ1-1; D is unresolved. The V end lost 5 bases, the J end lost 0 bases, and 7 bases lay between the germline ends. Germline values: CDR1 DFQATT, CDR2 SNEGSKA (reference sequence). This CDR3 has 12 amino acids. DNA of the CDR3: TGCAGTGCTCCTAAAATGAACACTGAAGCTTTCTTT. It yields the protein CSAPKMNTEAFF.

This clonotype was recorded a few times. The chain joins TRBV12-3 or TRBV12-4 to TRBJ1-5; tentatively, D is TRBD1 (6 bases). The CDR3 length is 14 residues. V was shortened by 6 bases and J by 2 bases, with 11 bases between the two germline ends. CDR3 bases: TGTGCCAGCAGAGACAGGTGGGGCAATCAGCCCCAGCATTTT. Protein product: CASRDRWGNQPQHF.

The chain joins TRBV7-6 to TRBJ2-7, with unresolved D. Trimming took off 5 bases at V and 2 bases at J, with 13 bases between the two ends. Germline CDR1 reads SGHVS; CDR2 reads FNYEAQ. The CDR3 spans 14 residues. The CDR3 DNA is TGTGCCAGCAGCCCGTCGACGACGACCTACGAGCAGTACTTC. Translated, it gives CASSPSTTTYEQYF.

Ten or more counts support this clonotype. J is TRBJ2-1 and V is TRBV20-1; TRBD2 matches 10 bases. The junction had 8 bases not matched to a gene; V was cut back by 5 bases and J by 10 bases. From germline, CDR1 is DFQATT and CDR2 SNEGSKA (reference sequence). The CDR3 is made up of 13 amino acids. CDR3 coding DNA: TGCAGTGCTCAAGCGGGGGGGGACAGGGAGCAGTTCTTC. Translation: CSAQAGGDREQFF.

This clonotype has just a few counts. V usage is TRBV5-8 and J usage is TRBJ1-6; D unclear. Germline CDR1 is SGHTS and CDR2 is YDEGEE. The ends were cut back, 4 bases at V and 9 bases at J, with 11 bases in the middle. The CDR3 is 13 amino acids. CDR3 sequence reads: CASSLRTGSPLHF. As DNA, the CDR3 is TGTGCCAGCAGCCTCCGGACCGGTTCACCCCTCCACTTT.

This clonotype was found a few times. This chain connects TRBV7-3 to TRBJ2-5; 10 nucleotides line up with TRBD2. Trimming took 1 base from V and 5 from J; bases not matched to a gene: 7. Per the germline V gene, CDR1 is SGHTA and CDR2 is FQGTGA. CDR3 length: 16 residues. DNA for the CDR3: TGTGCCAGCAGCTTAAGGCCTAGCGGGGGCTCCGAGACCCAGTACTTC. Encoded protein: CASSLRPSGGSETQYF.

V usage is TRBV5-1 and J usage is TRBJ2-7, with D possibly TRBD2 on 5 matching bases. CDR3 length: 12 amino acids. Germline V gives CDR1 SGHRS, CDR2 YFSETQ. The V gene lost 1 base and the J gene lost 5 bases, with 7 bases spanning the gap. The CDR3 here is CASSLSGDEQYF. The DNA for the CDR3 is TGCGCCAGCAGCTTGTCCGGGGACGAGCAGTACTTC.